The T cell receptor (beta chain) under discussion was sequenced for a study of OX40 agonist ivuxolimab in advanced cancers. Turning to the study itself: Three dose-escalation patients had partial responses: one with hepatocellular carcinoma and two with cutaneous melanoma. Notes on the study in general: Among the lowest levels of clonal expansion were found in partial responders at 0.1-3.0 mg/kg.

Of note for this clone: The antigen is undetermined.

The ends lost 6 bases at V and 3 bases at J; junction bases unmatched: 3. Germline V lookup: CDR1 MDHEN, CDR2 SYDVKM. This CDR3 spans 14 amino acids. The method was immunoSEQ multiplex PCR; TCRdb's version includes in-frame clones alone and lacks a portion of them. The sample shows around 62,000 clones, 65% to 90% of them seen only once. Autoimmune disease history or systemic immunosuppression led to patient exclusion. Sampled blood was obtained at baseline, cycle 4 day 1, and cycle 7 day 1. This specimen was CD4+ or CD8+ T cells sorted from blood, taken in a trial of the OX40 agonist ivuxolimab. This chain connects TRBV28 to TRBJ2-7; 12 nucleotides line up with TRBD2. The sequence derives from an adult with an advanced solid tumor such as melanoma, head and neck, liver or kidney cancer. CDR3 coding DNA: TGTGCCAGCAGGACTAGCGGGGGAAGCTACGAGCAGTACTTC. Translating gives CASRTSGGSYEQYF.